This T cell receptor beta chain stems from a study of T cell repertoires in cytomegalovirus infection. Whole-study context: An indication of both CMV infection and matching HLA type came from public TCR beta signatures.

CDR3 length: 15 residues. J gave up 7 bases and V 5 bases, and 7 bases lay outside the gene matches. Germline CDR1 and CDR2: LNHDA and SQIVND (reference sequence). Each CDR3 protein is one row after TCRdb ran MiXCR on the reads. The data show about 330,000 distinct CDR3 sequences, more than 8% seen once. The chain couples TRBV19 to TRBJ1-6; 8 bases fit TRBD1. Sequenced: PBMCs. The TCR originated in a human donor in good health (CMV status not recorded). Some clones in this sample may be carry-over from other donors' samples. The CDR3 DNA reads TGTGCCAGTAGTTCGAGGACAGGGATGAATTCACCCCTCCACTTT. Protein product: CASSSRTGMNSPLHF. The full variable domain, in which reference TRBV19 and TRBJ1-6 provide the parts outside the CDR3, is DGGITQSPKYLFRKEGQNVTLSCEQNLNHDAMYWYRQDPGQGLRLIYYSQIVNDFQKGDIAEGYSVSREKKESFPLTVTSAQKNPTAFYLCASSSRTGMNSPLHFGNGTRLTVT.